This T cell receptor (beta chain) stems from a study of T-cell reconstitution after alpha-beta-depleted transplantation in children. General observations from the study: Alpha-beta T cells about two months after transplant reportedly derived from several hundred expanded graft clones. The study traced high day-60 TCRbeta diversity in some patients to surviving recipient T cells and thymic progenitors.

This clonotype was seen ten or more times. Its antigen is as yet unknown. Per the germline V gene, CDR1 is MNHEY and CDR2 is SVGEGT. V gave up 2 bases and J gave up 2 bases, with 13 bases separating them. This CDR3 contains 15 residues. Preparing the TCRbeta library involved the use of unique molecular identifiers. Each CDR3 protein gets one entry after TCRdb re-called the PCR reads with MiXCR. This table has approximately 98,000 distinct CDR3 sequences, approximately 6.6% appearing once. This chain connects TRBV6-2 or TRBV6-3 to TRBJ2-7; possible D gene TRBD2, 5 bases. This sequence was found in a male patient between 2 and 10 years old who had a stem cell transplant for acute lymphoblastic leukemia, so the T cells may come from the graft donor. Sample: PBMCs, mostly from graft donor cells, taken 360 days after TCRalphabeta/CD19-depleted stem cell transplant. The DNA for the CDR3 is TGTGCCAGCAGTTACCGGGGTTTTGGAACCTACGAGCAGTACTTC. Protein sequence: CASSYRGFGTYEQYF.